This TCR beta chain was documented in a study of CD8 T cells in ankylosing spondylitis. General study points: Some motif variants had been reported before (in reactive arthritis synovial fluid and blood). Enrichment of disease-linked clones was reportedly significant in matched ankylosing spondylitis synovial fluid. Clones linked to the disease showed a CD8+ phenotype. They occurred at relatively low frequencies in peripheral blood. Ankylosing spondylitis blood appeared to carry a characteristic TCR beta motif of roughly eight highly homologous variants.

V was trimmed by 6 bases and J by 4 bases, leaving 16 bases between them. The CDR3 is 14 residues long. CDR1 and CDR2 (germline): DFQATT, SNEGSKA (reference sequence). This clonotype was counted only a few times. Antigen specificity is unknown. Quantitative 5'-RACE was performed with molecular barcodes, and it yielded the TCR beta libraries. TCRdb called the 5' RACE reads again in MiXCR, with one record for every CDR3 protein. The table includes a few hundred thousand distinct CDR3 sequences, approximately 20% detected once. The chain couples TRBV20-1 to TRBJ2-1; the D is unclear. This clonotype was obtained from a male donor with ankylosing spondylitis. The specimen sequenced was blood, either unsorted or a sorted T cell fraction (not recorded which). The DNA of the CDR3 is TGCAGTGCCCTCTGGCGACTGGGGTACAATGAGCAGTTCTTC. Translating it yields CSALWRLGYNEQFF.